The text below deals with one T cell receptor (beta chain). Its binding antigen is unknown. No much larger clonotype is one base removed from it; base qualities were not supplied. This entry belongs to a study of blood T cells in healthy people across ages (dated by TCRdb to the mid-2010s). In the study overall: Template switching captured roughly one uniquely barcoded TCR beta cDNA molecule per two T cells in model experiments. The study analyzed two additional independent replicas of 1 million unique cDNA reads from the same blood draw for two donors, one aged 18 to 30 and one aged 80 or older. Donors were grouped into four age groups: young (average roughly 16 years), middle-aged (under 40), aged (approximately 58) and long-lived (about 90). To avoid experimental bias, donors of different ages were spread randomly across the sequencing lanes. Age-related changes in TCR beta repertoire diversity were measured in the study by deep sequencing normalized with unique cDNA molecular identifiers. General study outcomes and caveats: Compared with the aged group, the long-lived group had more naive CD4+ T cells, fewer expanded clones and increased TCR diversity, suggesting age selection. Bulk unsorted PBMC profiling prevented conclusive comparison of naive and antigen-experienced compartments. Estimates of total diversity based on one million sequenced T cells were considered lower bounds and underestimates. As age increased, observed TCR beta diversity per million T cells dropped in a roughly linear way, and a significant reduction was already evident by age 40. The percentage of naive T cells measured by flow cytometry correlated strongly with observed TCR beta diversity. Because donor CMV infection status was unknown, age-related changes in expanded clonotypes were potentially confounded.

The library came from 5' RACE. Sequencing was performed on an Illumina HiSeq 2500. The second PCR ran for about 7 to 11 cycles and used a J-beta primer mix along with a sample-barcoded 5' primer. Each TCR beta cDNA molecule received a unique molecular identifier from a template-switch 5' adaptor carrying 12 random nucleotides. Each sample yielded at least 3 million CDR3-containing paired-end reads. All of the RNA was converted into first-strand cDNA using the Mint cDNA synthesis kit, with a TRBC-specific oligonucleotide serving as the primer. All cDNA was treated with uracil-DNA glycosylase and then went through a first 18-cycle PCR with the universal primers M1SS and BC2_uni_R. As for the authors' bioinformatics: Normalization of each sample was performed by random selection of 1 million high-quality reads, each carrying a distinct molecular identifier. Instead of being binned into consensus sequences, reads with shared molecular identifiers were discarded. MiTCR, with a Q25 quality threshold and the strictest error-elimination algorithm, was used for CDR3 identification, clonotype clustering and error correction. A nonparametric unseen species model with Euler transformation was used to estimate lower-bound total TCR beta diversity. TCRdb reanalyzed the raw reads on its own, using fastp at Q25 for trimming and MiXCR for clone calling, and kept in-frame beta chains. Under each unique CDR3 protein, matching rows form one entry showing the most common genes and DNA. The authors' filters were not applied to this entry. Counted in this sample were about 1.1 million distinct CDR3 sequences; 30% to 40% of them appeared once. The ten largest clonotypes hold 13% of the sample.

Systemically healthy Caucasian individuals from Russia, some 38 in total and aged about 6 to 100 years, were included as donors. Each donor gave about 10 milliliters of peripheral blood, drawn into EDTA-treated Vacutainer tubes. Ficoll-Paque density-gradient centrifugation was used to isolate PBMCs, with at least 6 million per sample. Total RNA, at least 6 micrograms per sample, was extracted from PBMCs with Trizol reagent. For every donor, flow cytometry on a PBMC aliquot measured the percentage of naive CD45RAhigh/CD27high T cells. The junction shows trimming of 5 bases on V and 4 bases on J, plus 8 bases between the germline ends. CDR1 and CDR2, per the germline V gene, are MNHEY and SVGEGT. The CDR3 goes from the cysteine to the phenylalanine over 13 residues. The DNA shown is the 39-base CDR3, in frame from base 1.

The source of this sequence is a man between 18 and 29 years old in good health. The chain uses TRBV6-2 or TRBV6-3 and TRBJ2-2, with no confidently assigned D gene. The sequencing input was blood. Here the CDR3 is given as CASSRTRTGELFF. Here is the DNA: TGTGCCAGCAGTCGGACGCGCACCGGGGAGCTGTTTTTT.